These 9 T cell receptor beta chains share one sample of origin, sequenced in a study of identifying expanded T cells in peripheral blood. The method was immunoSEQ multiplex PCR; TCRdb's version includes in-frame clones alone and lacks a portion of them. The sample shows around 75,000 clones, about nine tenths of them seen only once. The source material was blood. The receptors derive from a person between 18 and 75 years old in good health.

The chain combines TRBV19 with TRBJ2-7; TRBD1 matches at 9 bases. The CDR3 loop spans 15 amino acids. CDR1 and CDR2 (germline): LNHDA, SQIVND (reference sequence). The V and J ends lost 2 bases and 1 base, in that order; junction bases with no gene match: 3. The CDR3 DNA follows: TGTGCCAGTAGTATAACCGGGACAGGGTCCTACGAGCAGTACTTC. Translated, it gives CASSITGTGSYEQYF.

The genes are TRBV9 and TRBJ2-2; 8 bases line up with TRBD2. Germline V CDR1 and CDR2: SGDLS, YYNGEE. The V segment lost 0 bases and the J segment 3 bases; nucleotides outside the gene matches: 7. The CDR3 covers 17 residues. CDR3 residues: CASSVELTAGDTGELFF. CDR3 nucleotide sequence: TGTGCCAGCAGCGTAGAGCTAACAGCGGGAGACACCGGGGAGCTGTTTTTT.

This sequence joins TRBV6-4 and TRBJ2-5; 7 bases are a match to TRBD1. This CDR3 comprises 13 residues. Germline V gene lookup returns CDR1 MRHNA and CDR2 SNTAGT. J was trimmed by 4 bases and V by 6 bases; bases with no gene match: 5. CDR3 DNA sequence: TGTGCCAGCAGCGGGACAGTGGGAGAGACCCAGTACTTC. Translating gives CASSGTVGETQYF.

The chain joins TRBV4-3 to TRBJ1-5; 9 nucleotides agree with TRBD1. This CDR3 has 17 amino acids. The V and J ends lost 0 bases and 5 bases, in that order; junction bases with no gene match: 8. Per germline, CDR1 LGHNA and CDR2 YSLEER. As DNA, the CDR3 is TGCGCCAGCAGCCAAGATCTCCTGCGACAGGGGGATCAGCCCCAGCATTTT. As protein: CASSQDLLRQGDQPQHF.

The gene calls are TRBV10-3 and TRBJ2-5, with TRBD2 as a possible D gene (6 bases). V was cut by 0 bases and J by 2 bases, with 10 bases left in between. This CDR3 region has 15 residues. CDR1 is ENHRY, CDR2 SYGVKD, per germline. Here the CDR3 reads CAISESWGDQETQYF. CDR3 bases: TGTGCCATCAGTGAGTCATGGGGGGATCAAGAGACCCAGTACTTC.

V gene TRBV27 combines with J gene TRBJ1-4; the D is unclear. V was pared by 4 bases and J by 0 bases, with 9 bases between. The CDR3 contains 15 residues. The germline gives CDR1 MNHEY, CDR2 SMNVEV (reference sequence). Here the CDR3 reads CASSWHKATNEKLFF. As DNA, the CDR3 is TGTGCCAGCAGTTGGCACAAAGCAACTAATGAAAAACTGTTTTTT.

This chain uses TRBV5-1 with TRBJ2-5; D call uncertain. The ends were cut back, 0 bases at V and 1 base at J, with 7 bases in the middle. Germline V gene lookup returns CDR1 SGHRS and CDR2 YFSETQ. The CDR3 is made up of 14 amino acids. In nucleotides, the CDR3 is TGCGCCAGCAGCTTGGCAGAGATCCAAGAGACCCAGTACTTC. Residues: CASSLAEIQETQYF.

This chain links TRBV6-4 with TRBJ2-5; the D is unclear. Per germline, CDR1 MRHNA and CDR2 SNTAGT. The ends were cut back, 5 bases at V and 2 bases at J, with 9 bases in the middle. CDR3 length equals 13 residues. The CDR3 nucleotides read TGTGCCAGCAGTCGCACTTCACAAGAGACCCAGTACTTC. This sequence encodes CASSRTSQETQYF.

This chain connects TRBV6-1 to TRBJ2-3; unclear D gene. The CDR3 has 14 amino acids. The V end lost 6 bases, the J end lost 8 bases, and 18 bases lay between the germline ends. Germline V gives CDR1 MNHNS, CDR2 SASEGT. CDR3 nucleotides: TGTGCCAGCAGCGGACCCCGCCCACAGACTACGCAGTATTTT. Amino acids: CASSGPRPQTTQYF.